These 30 T cell receptor beta chains were all obtained from the same sample, sequenced in a study of shared clonotypes between healthy human individuals (dated by TCRdb to 2019 to 2021). The library was built by means of the immunoSEQ multiplex PCR assay. TCRdb provides this immuneACCESS table in a form limited to in-frame rearrangements. Some clones are lacking; in checked studies, under half of them reflect an unresolved V gene, and why the rest are absent is not known. This sample holds 1.6 million or so clones; roughly 95% were observed only once. The ten largest clones take up approximately 1.1% of the sample. The source material was naive CD4+ T cells sorted from blood. Interpreted using the paper, the cell subset or site label stands for: CD45RA+ positively selected. The receptors stem from a man aged 25 to 45 in good health.

The rearrangement joins TRBV19 to TRBJ2-1; TRBD2 aligns across 8 bases. J lost 9 bases, V lost 1 base, and 5 bases had no gene match. CDR3 length equals 14 residues. The V gene's germline CDR1 is LNHDA and CDR2 SQIVND (reference sequence). CDR3 DNA sequence: TGTGCCAGTAGTATAGGGGGACTAGTCAGTGAGCAGTTCTTC. Its protein is CASSIGGLVSEQFF.

The rearrangement joins TRBV6-5 to TRBJ1-1; D uncertain. The V end lost 2 bases, the J end lost 0 bases, and 7 bases lay between the germline ends. Germline V gene data show CDR1 as MNHEY and CDR2 as SVGAGI. The CDR3 loop spans 14 amino acids. The CDR3 protein is CASSYEQMNTEAFF. The CDR3 DNA follows: TGTGCCAGCAGTTACGAACAAATGAACACTGAAGCTTTCTTT.

V usage is TRBV6-4 and J usage is TRBJ2-2, with TRBD2 as a possible D gene (6 bases). This CDR3 is 18 amino acids long. Trimming took 3 bases from V and 3 from J, leaving 20 bases between them. CDR1 is MRHNA, CDR2 SNTAGT, per germline. In DNA, the CDR3 is TGTGCCAGCAGTGATTCTCTTTGGCTAGCGTACTACACCGGGGAGCTGTTTTTT. It specifies CASSDSLWLAYYTGELFF.

Comments on this clone: This same CDR3 is encoded by further DNA sequences in the sample. This chain links TRBV6-5 with TRBJ2-7; TRBD1 matches 9 bases. Germline V CDR1 and CDR2: MNHEY, SVGAGI. The V segment lost 0 bases and the J segment 4 bases; nucleotides outside the gene matches: 1. The CDR3 loop spans 14 amino acids. The CDR3 nucleotides are TGTGCCAGCAGTTACTCGGGACAGGGATACGAGCAGTACTTC. This encodes CASSYSGQGYEQYF.

The chain joins TRBV25-1 to TRBJ1-1; D remains unclear. The CDR3 runs to 13 residues. With 4 bases removed from V and 1 base from J, the gap between germline ends came to 7 bases. Germline V gives CDR1 MGHDK, CDR2 SYGVNS. CDR3 residues: CASSVKRNTEAFF. The CDR3 nucleotides are TGTGCCAGCAGTGTAAAAAGGAACACTGAAGCTTTCTTT.

The CDR3 nucleotides read TGTGCCACCAGCAGAGGGGACAGCCAAGAGACCCAGTACTTC. Its protein is CATSRGDSQETQYF. V is TRBV15 and J is TRBJ2-5; 7 nucleotides agree with TRBD1. The V and J ends lost 1 base and 1 base, in that order; junction bases with no gene match: 0. Germline assignment: CDR1 LNHNV and CDR2 YYDKDF (reference sequence). The CDR3 length is 14 residues.

V gene TRBV5-8 combines with J gene TRBJ2-5, with TRBD2 identical over 7 bases. Germline V CDR1 and CDR2: SGHTS, YDEGEE. This CDR3 has 17 residues. Trimming at V came to 2 bases and at J to 2 bases, leaving 12 bases not matched to a gene. This chain's CDR3 is CASSFFGRTTLQETQYF. The DNA of the CDR3 is TGTGCCAGCAGCTTTTTCGGGAGGACCACCCTTCAAGAGACCCAGTACTTC.

The chain links TRBV25-1 to TRBJ2-7; 9 nucleotides line up with TRBD1. The CDR3 covers 15 residues. The ends lost 4 bases at V and 10 bases at J; junction bases unmatched: 14. In germline, CDR1 is MGHDK, CDR2 SYGVNS. CDR3 in amino acids: CASSGVMGTGQEQYF. In DNA form, the CDR3 reads TGTGCCAGCAGTGGGGTCATGGGGACAGGGCAGGAACAGTACTTC.

The chain uses TRBV18 and TRBJ2-5; no clear D. Trimming removed 3 bases at V and 1 base at J, with 12 bases between. Germline CDR1 KGHSH, CDR2 LQKENI. CDR3 size: 15 residues. CDR3 sequence reads: CASSPVVGRQETQYF. In nucleotides, the CDR3 is TGTGCCAGCTCACCTGTGGTAGGGCGCCAAGAGACCCAGTACTTC. The variable domain in full, completed from reference TRBV18 and TRBJ2-5, reads NAGVMQNPRHLVRRRGQEARLRCSPMKGHSHVYWYRQLPEEGLKFMVYLQKENIIDESGMPKERFSAEFPKEGPSILRIQQVVRGDSAAYFCASSPVVGRQETQYFGPGTRLLVL.

The chain carries TRBV7-2 and TRBJ2-3; TRBD2 matches at 10 bases. Trimming at V came to 3 bases and at J to 4 bases, leaving 10 bases not matched to a gene. The germline gives CDR1 SGHTA, CDR2 FQGNSA. This CDR3 comprises 17 residues. The CDR3 DNA sequence: TGTGCCAGCAGCTTGACCAGCGGGAGGGCCGGTGCAGATACGCAGTATTTT. Its translation: CASSLTSGRAGADTQYF.

This chain links TRBV27 with TRBJ2-2, with 13 bases identical to TRBD2. Germline CDR1 MNHEY, CDR2 SMNVEV (reference sequence). After removal of 6 bases from V and 6 bases from J, the junction contained 22 bases not matched to a gene. The CDR3 is 21 amino acids. The CDR3 loop is CASRTSGTSGTKLGPPGELFF. CDR3 sequence (DNA): TGTGCCAGCAGAACATCCGGGACTAGCGGGACCAAGTTAGGGCCCCCCGGGGAGCTGTTTTTT.

This sequence joins TRBV4-1 and TRBJ1-1, with D hard to call. Germline-derived CDR1 and CDR2 are MGHRA and YSYEKL. V dropped 1 base and J dropped 2 bases, with 8 bases sitting between them. The CDR3 totals 14 residues. CDR3 nucleotides: TGCGCCAGCAGCCAAGTCTCGGGAAACACTGAAGCTTTCTTT. Encoded protein: CASSQVSGNTEAFF.

This chain uses TRBV11-2 with TRBJ2-1; 8 bases match TRBD1. V dropped 0 bases and J dropped 7; count of bases not matched to a gene: 11. The CDR3 runs 17 residues. CDR1 and CDR2 (germline): SGHAT, FQNNGV. CDR3 loop: CASSLEARGRRRNEQFF. The CDR3 DNA is TGTGCCAGCAGCTTAGAGGCCAGGGGGCGCCGGAGGAATGAGCAGTTCTTC.

V usage is TRBV5-1 and J usage is TRBJ1-2, with D unclear. Between the trimmed V and J ends, which lost 4 bases and 7 bases, there was a span of 17 bases. Per the germline V gene, CDR1 is SGHRS and CDR2 is YFSETQ. The CDR3 runs 14 residues. The CDR3 nucleotides read TGCGCCAGCAGCAGGGAGGTCCCCAGCGGTGGCTACACCTTC. Residues: CASSREVPSGGYTF.

The rearrangement links TRBV28 to TRBJ2-1, with 9 bases fitting TRBD2. The CDR3 spans 14 residues. V gave up 3 bases and J gave up 9 bases; unmatched junction bases: 6. Germline V gives CDR1 MDHEN, CDR2 SYDVKM. This CDR3 is CASSFRGRASEQFF. The DNA for the CDR3 is TGTGCCAGCAGTTTTCGCGGGAGGGCTTCTGAGCAGTTCTTC.

The V call is TRBV11-2, the J call TRBJ2-2; D call uncertain. V lost 5 bases and J 2 bases, leaving 6 bases between the germline ends. The CDR3 contains 13 residues. In germline, CDR1 is SGHAT, CDR2 FQNNGV. CDR3 region: CASSAYNTGELFF. Here the CDR3 DNA reads TGTGCCAGCAGCGCATATAACACCGGGGAGCTGTTTTTT.

The gene calls are TRBV28 and TRBJ1-4; D ambiguous. This CDR3 spans 14 amino acids. V was trimmed by 5 bases and J by 5 bases, leaving 12 bases between them. Germline lookup yields CDR1 MDHEN and CDR2 SYDVKM. The CDR3 region has the DNA TGTGCCAGCAGTAAACGAACGCAAAATGAAAAACTGTTTTTT. Amino acid sequence: CASSKRTQNEKLFF.

V and J are TRBV10-3 and TRBJ2-1; no reliable D call. The CDR3 spans 15 residues. Germline CDR1 reads ENHRY; CDR2 reads SYGVKD. V was clipped by 3 bases and J by 8 bases, with 17 bases between them. CDR3: CAISDWTRQNDEQFF. The CDR3 nucleotides read TGTGCCATCAGTGACTGGACCCGACAAAACGATGAGCAGTTCTTC.

The CDR3 DNA sequence: TGTGCCAGCAGTGTGCTGTTTAATGAAAAACTGTTTTTT. Translation: CASSVLFNEKLFF. The genes are TRBV6-1 and TRBJ1-4; D not resolved. Per the germline V gene, CDR1 is MNHNS and CDR2 is SASEGT. V was trimmed by 4 bases and J by 4 bases, leaving 7 bases between them. The CDR3 covers 13 residues.

The chain recombines TRBV27 with TRBJ2-5; TRBD1 might be the D (5 bases). CDR1 and CDR2 (germline): MNHEY, SMNVEV (reference sequence). CDR3 length: 19 residues. V shed 5 bases and J shed 9 bases, with 34 bases lying between them. The CDR3 DNA reads TGTGCCAGCAGTCCAAAGGACAAAAGATCGTCGCTCACACTGGATTCCCAGTACTTC. Translation gives CASSPKDKRSSLTLDSQYF.

Concerning this clone itself: At one of its ends the junction is not consistent with the germline gene, which may arise from a read error. For the CDR3, the DNA is TGTGCCAGCAGCTTGGAGGTGGGAGCCTCCCACGAGCAGTACTTC. Translation gives CASSLEVGASHEQYF. V gene TRBV5-6 combines with J gene TRBJ2-7; TRBD2 might be the D (5 bases). The germline gives CDR1 SGHDT, CDR2 YYEEEE. This CDR3 is 15 amino acids long. Complete variable domain (other parts from reference TRBV5-6 and TRBJ2-7): DAGVTQSPTHLIKTRGQQVTLRCSPKSGHDTVSWYQQALGQGPQFIFQYYEEEERQRGNFPDRFSGHQFPNYSSELNVNALLLGDSALYLCASSLEVGASHEQYFGPGTRLTVT.

The genes are TRBV5-1 and TRBJ2-1, with 14 bases matching TRBD2. Unmatched junction bases numbered 7, after V lost 4 bases and J lost 7 bases. Looked up from germline, CDR1 is SGHRS and CDR2 is YFSETQ. This CDR3 region has 16 residues. The CDR3 nucleotides are TGCGCCAGCAGCCCCCCGGGACTAGCGGGAGTAAATGAGCAGTTCTTC. Amino acids: CASSPPGLAGVNEQFF.

This clone was counted once. V gene TRBV23-1 combines with J gene TRBJ2-7; 7 nucleotides line up with TRBD2. TRBV23-1 is an ORF, with its function uncertain. CDR3 length: 16 residues. V lost 0 bases to trimming and J lost 3 bases; unmatched junction nucleotides: 8. The CDR3 DNA reads TGCGCCAGCAGTCAATCGGGGGAGGGGAAGGTCTACGAGCAGTACTTC. Protein sequence: CASSQSGEGKVYEQYF.

The J gene is TRBJ2-1, the V gene TRBV29-1, with 14 nucleotides matching TRBD2. The V gene's germline CDR1 is SQVTM and CDR2 ANQGSEA. The trim removed 6 bases at V and 9 bases at J, leaving 10 bases unmatched. The CDR3 is made up of 15 amino acids. CDR3 sequence (DNA): TGCAGCGTCCACCCGGGACTAGCGGGAGTTAGTGAGCAGTTCTTC. This encodes CSVHPGLAGVSEQFF.

The chain couples TRBV4-2 to TRBJ2-3; D is perhaps TRBD1 (5 bases). Trimming took 5 bases from V and 5 from J, leaving 20 bases between them. The germline V gene encodes CDR1 LGHNA and CDR2 YNFKEQ. The CDR3 has 16 amino acids. Here the CDR3 DNA reads TGTGCCAGCAGCTCCCGGACATATGATGGTAAAGATACGCAGTATTTT. Translating gives CASSSRTYDGKDTQYF.

This chain uses TRBV28 with TRBJ1-2; D perhaps matches TRBD1 (5 bases). CDR3 length equals 14 residues. CDR1 MDHEN and CDR2 SYDVKM come from the germline V gene. V dropped 6 bases and J dropped 3 bases, with 14 bases sitting between them. This chain's CDR3 is CASSRWGSDYGYTF. CDR3 sequence (DNA): TGTGCCAGCAGCCGCTGGGGCAGTGACTATGGCTACACCTTC.

V and J are TRBV29-1 and TRBJ1-1; TRBD1 matches at 8 bases. Germline V CDR1 and CDR2: SQVTM, ANQGSEA. Trimming at V came to 3 bases and at J to 5 bases, leaving 8 bases not matched to a gene. There are 14 residues in the CDR3. The CDR3 DNA reads as TGCAGCGTTGAGAAAACAGGGGGTGGGACTGAAGCTTTCTTT. It encodes CSVEKTGGGTEAFF.

The V call is TRBV6-5, the J call TRBJ2-4, with D maybe TRBD1 (6 bases). The germline V and J ends were trimmed by 5 bases and 4 bases, with 9 bases remaining between them. Germline V gene lookup returns CDR1 MNHEY and CDR2 SVGAGI. The CDR3 length is 13 residues. CDR3 sequence (DNA): TGTGCCAGCAGTGTGGACAGAAAAAACATTCAGTACTTC. Its protein product is CASSVDRKNIQYF.

The chain couples TRBV14 to TRBJ2-3; 11 positions agree with TRBD2. V lost 4 bases, J lost 0 bases, and 3 bases stayed unmatched. Germline V gene data show CDR1 as SGHDN and CDR2 as FVKESK. The CDR3 spans 16 residues. CDR3 protein: CASSLRTSGSTDTQYF. CDR3 in DNA: TGTGCCAGCAGCCTTAGGACTAGCGGGAGCACAGATACGCAGTATTTT.

V is TRBV7-2 and J is TRBJ2-7, with D perhaps given as TRBD1 or TRBD2 (6 bases each). Germline V gene data show CDR1 as SGHTA and CDR2 as FQGNSA. V gave up 5 bases and J gave up 2 bases, with 16 bases separating them. The CDR3 is made up of 15 amino acids. The CDR3 spells CASSATGSSAYEQYF. The CDR3 DNA reads as TGTGCCAGCAGCGCTACAGGGTCTAGCGCCTACGAGCAGTACTTC.